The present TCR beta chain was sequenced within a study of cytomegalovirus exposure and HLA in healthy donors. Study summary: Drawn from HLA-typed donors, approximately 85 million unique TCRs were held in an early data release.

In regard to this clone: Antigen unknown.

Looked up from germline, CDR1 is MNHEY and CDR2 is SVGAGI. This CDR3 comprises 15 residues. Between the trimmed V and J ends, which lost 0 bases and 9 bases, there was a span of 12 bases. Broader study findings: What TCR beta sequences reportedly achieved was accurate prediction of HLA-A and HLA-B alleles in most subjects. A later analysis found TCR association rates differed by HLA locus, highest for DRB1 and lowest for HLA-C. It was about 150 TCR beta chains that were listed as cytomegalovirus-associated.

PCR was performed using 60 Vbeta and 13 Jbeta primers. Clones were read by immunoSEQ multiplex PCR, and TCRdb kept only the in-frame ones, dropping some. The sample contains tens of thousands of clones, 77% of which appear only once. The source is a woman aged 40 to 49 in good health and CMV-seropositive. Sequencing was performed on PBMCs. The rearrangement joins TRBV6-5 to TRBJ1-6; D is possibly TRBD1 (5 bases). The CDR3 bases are TGTGCCAGCAGTTACTCGGGCCAGGGTACTTCACCCCTCCACTTT. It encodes CASSYSGQGTSPLHF.